The 8 T cell receptor beta chains below come from one sample, sequenced in a study of chemoradiotherapy in HPV16-positive cancers. Libraries were prepared by immunoSEQ multiplex PCR; TCRdb keeps only in-frame clonotypes and omits some of them. The top ten clones hold 9% to 15% of a sample with fewer than 1,500 clones, roughly 80% of them seen once. Sequencing used tumor tissue, obtained from a patient who underwent chemoradiotherapy. The receptors here all came from a human donor with HPV-associated anogenital cancer.

The CDR3 DNA reads TGCAGCGTTGAGGGCCAGGGGACGCGCGATGAGCAGTTCTTC. This encodes CSVEGQGTRDEQFF. V and J are TRBV29-1 and TRBJ2-1, with a weak D call TRBD1 (6 bases). The germline CDR1 and CDR2 sequences are SQVTM and ANQGSEA. This CDR3 is 14 amino acids long. V shed 3 bases and J shed 8 bases, with 17 bases lying between them.

A remark on this clone: The junction shows a germline mismatch at one end, possibly a read error. The gene calls are TRBV7-8 and TRBJ2-2, with TRBD2 matching over 12 bases. The CDR3 has 16 residues. Germline V CDR1 and CDR2: SGHVS, FQNEAQ. CDR3 in amino acids: CAGSSTGLAGPGELFF. Written as DNA, the CDR3 is TGTGCCGGCAGCTCAACGGGACTAGCGGGCCCTGGAGAGCTGTTTTTT.

This clone came up a few times. DNA for the CDR3: TGTGCCAGCAGCTCGTCGGGGAACACCGGGGAGCTGTTTTTT. Translating gives CASSSSGNTGELFF. J is TRBJ2-2 and V is TRBV7-8; D not certain. V lost 4 bases and J lost 1, with 7 bases in between. The length of the CDR3 is 14 residues. Germline V lookup: CDR1 SGHVS, CDR2 FQNEAQ.

This chain uses TRBV29-1 with TRBJ1-2; D not certain. From germline, CDR1 is SQVTM and CDR2 ANQGSEA. This CDR3 contains 12 residues. V shed 0 bases and J shed 4 bases, with 6 bases lying between them. CDR3 region: CSVEDLRYGYTF. For the CDR3, the DNA is TGCAGCGTTGAAGATCTACGCTATGGCTACACCTTC.

The genes are TRBV29-1 and TRBJ2-3, with 7 bases that match TRBD2. After removal of 4 bases from V and 1 base from J, the junction contained 5 bases not matched to a gene. This CDR3 has 14 residues. Per the germline V gene, CDR1 is SQVTM and CDR2 is ANQGSEA. The CDR3 sequence is CSVVHAGGTDTQYF. The DNA for the CDR3 is TGCAGCGTTGTTCACGCGGGGGGCACAGATACGCAGTATTTT.

Only one count was recorded for this clone. This chain connects TRBV25-1 to TRBJ1-5; 9 positions agree with TRBD1. V shed 5 bases, J shed 7 bases, and the junction held 6 bases outside the gene matches. The germline V gene encodes CDR1 MGHDK and CDR2 SYGVNS. This CDR3 has 14 residues. The CDR3 region has the DNA TGTGCCAGCAGTTCGGGACAGGGAAACCAGCCCCAGCATTTT. It translates to CASSSGQGNQPQHF.

This chain connects TRBV6-6 to TRBJ2-1; 7 bases map to TRBD2. Trimming removed 8 bases from V and 3 bases from J; junction bases left unmatched: 7. The CDR3 loop spans 14 amino acids. CDR1 and CDR2 from the germline V gene are MNHNY and SVGAGI (reference sequence). CDR3 loop: CASLTSGGYNEQFF. The CDR3 bases are TGTGCCAGCCTTACTTCGGGGGGCTACAATGAGCAGTTCTTC.

CDR3 DNA: TGCGCCAGCAGCTGGACAGCGAACACTGAAGCTTTCTTT. It yields the protein CASSWTANTEAFF. V usage is TRBV5-1 and J usage is TRBJ1-1; TRBD1 might be the D (6 bases). V lost 3 bases to trimming and J lost 1 base, with 7 bases between them. The CDR3 runs 13 residues. CDR1 is SGHRS, CDR2 YFSETQ, per germline.